The 21 T cell receptor beta chains below all came from one sample that was sequenced in a study of OX40 agonist ivuxolimab in advanced cancers. Data came from immunoSEQ multiplex PCR; TCRdb stores just in-frame clones and leaves some out. The data show about 15,000 clones, roughly 90% seen once. Sequenced material: CD4+ or CD8+ T cells sorted from blood, taken in a trial of the OX40 agonist ivuxolimab. The receptors were gathered from an adult with an advanced solid tumor such as melanoma, head and neck, liver or kidney cancer.

As to this clone: The limits of the CDR3 on the DNA are not certain, so only TCRdb's listed CDR3 is given. CDR3 sequence reads: CASTFFVLAKNIQYF. V usage is TRBV21-1 and J usage is TRBJ2-4. TRBV21-1 is given as a pseudogene. The CDR3 region is 15 residues in length, termini included.

The sample holds a few counts of this clone. V gene TRBV5-4 combines with J gene TRBJ1-2; possible D gene TRBD1, 6 bases. V was clipped by 2 bases and J by 4 bases, with 12 bases between them. Germline assignment: CDR1 SGHNT and CDR2 YYREEE (reference sequence). The CDR3 is 14 amino acids. In DNA form, the CDR3 reads TGTGCCAGCAGCTTTGCTGGACAGCTCTATGGCTACACCTTC. Translation gives CASSFAGQLYGYTF.

V and J are TRBV29-1 and TRBJ1-2, with a possible D match to TRBD1 (6 bases). Trimming left V 7 bases short and J 6 bases short, with 9 bases between. CDR3 size: 10 residues. CDR1 and CDR2 (germline): SQVTM, ANQGSEA. CDR3 in DNA: TGCAGCGCAGGGGCCAATGGCTACACCTTC. Protein product: CSAGANGYTF.

V is TRBV18 and J is TRBJ2-2; TRBD1 matches at 7 bases. Germline-derived CDR1 and CDR2 are KGHSH and LQKENI. The CDR3 consists of 15 residues. The junction had 5 bases not matched to a gene; V was cut back by 3 bases and J by 4 bases. CDR3 coding DNA: TGTGCCAGCTCACCGCAGGGACAGACCACCGGGGAGCTGTTTTTT. Protein sequence: CASSPQGQTTGELFF.

The chain carries TRBV19 and TRBJ2-3; D is unclear. Trimming cost V 5 bases and J 5 bases, with 14 bases left between them. The germline V gene has CDR1 LNHDA and CDR2 SQIVND (reference sequence). This CDR3 comprises 14 residues. As DNA, the CDR3 is TGTGCCAGTAGTCCTCGGGCCAGGAGAGATACGCAGTATTTT. Translation gives CASSPRARRDTQYF.

The chain recombines TRBV5-4 with TRBJ2-7; D tentatively fits TRBD1 or TRBD2 (5 bases each). Looked up from germline, CDR1 is SGHNT and CDR2 is YYREEE (reference sequence). The CDR3 totals 15 residues. With 4 bases removed from V and 2 bases from J, the gap between germline ends came to 16 bases. The CDR3 reads CASSPGTRAPYEQYF. CDR3 coding DNA: TGTGCCAGCAGCCCCGGGACCCGCGCGCCCTACGAGCAGTACTTC.

The rearrangement joins TRBV30 to TRBJ2-7; D is unresolved. Germline lookup yields CDR1 GTSNPN and CDR2 SVGIG (reference sequence). The CDR3 sequence is 12 residues long. V lost 1 base to trimming and J lost 12 bases, with 16 bases between them. For the CDR3, the DNA is TGTGCCTGGAGTGCCGATGGACGGTCTCCGTACTTC. Translating gives CAWSADGRSPYF.

V and J are TRBV29-1 and TRBJ2-5; no reliable D call. This CDR3 contains 14 residues. Looked up from germline, CDR1 is SQVTM and CDR2 is ANQGSEA. Trimming removed 7 bases at V and 3 bases at J, with 18 bases between. The chain's CDR3 is CSGVLMSFKETQYF. The CDR3 DNA sequence: TGCAGCGGTGTCTTGATGAGCTTCAAAGAGACCCAGTACTTC. Drawing the rest from reference TRBV29-1 and TRBJ2-5, the complete variable domain is SAVISQKPSRDICQRGTSLTIQCQVDSQVTMMFWYRQQPGQSLTLIATANQGSEATYESGFVIDKFPISRPNLTFSTLTVSNMSPEDSSIYLCSGVLMSFKETQYFGPGTRLLVL.

The CDR3 sequence: CASSGGGYEQYF. CDR3 DNA: TGTGCCAGCAGCGGCGGGGGGTACGAGCAGTACTTC. J is TRBJ2-7 and V is TRBV7-9; 8 positions match TRBD2. Losses at the gene ends were 5 bases for V and 4 bases for J; bases not matched to a gene: 1. Germline V CDR1 and CDR2: SEHNR, FQNEAQ (reference sequence). CDR3 length: 12 amino acids.

The chain uses TRBV10-2 and TRBJ2-7; 10 bases match TRBD1. The CDR3 sequence is 15 residues long. Germline V gene lookup returns CDR1 WSHSY and CDR2 SAAADI. V shed 0 bases, J shed 6 bases, and the junction held 5 bases outside the gene matches. The chain's CDR3 is CASSESSTGGGEQYF. The CDR3 coding sequence is TGCGCCAGCAGTGAGTCGTCGACAGGGGGCGGCGAGCAGTACTTC.

The J gene is TRBJ2-2, the V gene TRBV7-3, with D uncertain. This CDR3 spans 14 amino acids. V was shortened by 2 bases and J by 1 base, with 5 bases between the two germline ends. Germline CDR1 reads SGHTA; CDR2 reads FQGTGA. CDR3 sequence (DNA): TGTGCCAGCAGCTTATCCCGGAACACCGGGGAGCTGTTTTTT. Translated, it gives CASSLSRNTGELFF.

The chain couples TRBV6-5 to TRBJ2-7, with 8 bases that match TRBD1. CDR1 is MNHEY, CDR2 SVGAGI, per germline. V trimming: 6 bases; J trimming: 7 bases; junction bases outside the gene matches: 8. There are 13 residues in the CDR3. The CDR3 DNA reads as TGTGCCAGCAGAGCCCAGGGGGCGGGAGAGCAGTACTTC. Amino acid sequence: CASRAQGAGEQYF.

The chain employs TRBV5-6 and TRBJ2-7; TRBD2 matches at 8 bases. The CDR3 spans 15 residues. J was trimmed by 8 bases and V by 4 bases; bases with no gene match: 14. The germline CDR1 and CDR2 sequences are SGHDT and YYEEEE. As DNA, the CDR3 is TGTGCCAGCAGCCTCCGAGCTAGCGGGTCCTTCAAGCAGTACTTC. It specifies CASSLRASGSFKQYF.

This chain connects TRBV2 to TRBJ2-7; D is possibly TRBD1 (5 bases). This CDR3 region has 16 residues. Deletions cut 7 bases from V and 2 bases from J, with 21 bases between. The V gene's germline CDR1 is SNHLY and CDR2 FYNNEI. CDR3 region: CASINLGESLAYEQYF. The CDR3, as DNA: TGTGCCAGCATTAATCTAGGGGAATCCCTTGCCTACGAGCAGTACTTC.

The chain combines TRBV28 with TRBJ1-1; 8 positions agree with TRBD1. The CDR3 contains 15 residues. J gave up 6 bases and V 2 bases, and 8 bases lay outside the gene matches. Germline lookup yields CDR1 MDHEN and CDR2 SYDVKM. CDR3 in amino acids: CASSLAGTGLSEAFF. The CDR3 DNA sequence: TGTGCCAGCAGTTTAGCCGGGACAGGTCTTTCTGAAGCTTTCTTT.

This chain uses TRBV19 with TRBJ2-2; TRBD2 might be the D (5 bases). The V gene's germline CDR1 is LNHDA and CDR2 SQIVND (reference sequence). V was shortened by 6 bases and J by 0 bases, with 14 bases between the two germline ends. This CDR3 is built from 16 residues. CDR3 residues: CASRVRAAANTGELFF. The CDR3 nucleotides are TGTGCCAGTAGGGTGCGGGCCGCTGCGAACACCGGGGAGCTGTTTTTT. Supplemented by reference TRBV19 and TRBJ2-2, the full variable domain reads DGGITQSPKYLFRKEGQNVTLSCEQNLNHDAMYWYRQDPGQGLRLIYYSQIVNDFQKGDIAEGYSVSREKKESFPLTVTSAQKNPTAFYLCASRVRAAANTGELFFGEGSRLTVL.

The rearrangement joins TRBV5-4 to TRBJ1-1, with D perhaps TRBD1 (6 bases). The germline gives CDR1 SGHNT, CDR2 YYREEE (reference sequence). Trimming took off 0 bases at V and 0 bases at J, with 9 bases between the two ends. The length of the CDR3 is 15 residues. Here the CDR3 DNA reads TGTGCCAGCAGCTTGGTAGGGGGAATGAACACTGAAGCTTTCTTT. Its translation: CASSLVGGMNTEAFF.

The CDR3 nucleotides read TGTGCCAGCAGTGAAGCGAGGCAGGGGATGGGGCAGCCCCAGCATTTT. Translation: CASSEARQGMGQPQHF. The chain carries TRBV6-1 and TRBJ1-5; D perhaps matches TRBD1 (6 bases). CDR1 is MNHNS and CDR2 is SASEGT in the germline V gene. V dropped 0 bases and J dropped 7 bases, with 16 bases sitting between them. CDR3 length equals 16 residues.

This clone was detected only once. This chain links TRBV6-5 with TRBJ2-7; maybe TRBD1 (6 bases). V lost 7 bases and J lost 2, with 15 bases in between. Germline V gene data show CDR1 as MNHEY and CDR2 as SVGAGI. The CDR3 has 14 residues. The CDR3 bases are TGTGCCAGCACCAGGGGCGACGGGACCTACGAGCAGTACTTC. This encodes CASTRGDGTYEQYF.

The chain combines TRBV4-1 with TRBJ1-1; D not resolved. This CDR3 is built from 14 residues. Germline CDR1 is MGHRA and CDR2 is YSYEKL. V was trimmed by 3 bases and J by 2 bases, leaving 10 bases between them. CDR3 loop: CASSHLGSNTEAFF. The CDR3 region has the DNA TGCGCCAGCAGCCACCTGGGGAGCAACACTGAAGCTTTCTTT.

The chain couples TRBV7-2 to TRBJ2-7; D is undetermined. The CDR3 is 16 residues long. With 0 bases removed from V and 0 bases from J, the gap between germline ends came to 12 bases. The germline V gene has CDR1 SGHTA and CDR2 FQGNSA. The CDR3 region is CASSLAASGYSYEQYF. The DNA for the CDR3 is TGTGCCAGCAGCTTAGCCGCTTCAGGTTACTCCTACGAGCAGTACTTC. Full variable domain (missing parts from reference TRBV7-2 and TRBJ2-7): GAGVSQSPSNKVTEKGKDVELRCDPISGHTALYWYRQSLGQGLEFLIYFQGNSAPDKSGLPSDRFSAERTGGSVSTLTIQRTQQEDSAVYLCASSLAASGYSYEQYFGPGTRLTVT.